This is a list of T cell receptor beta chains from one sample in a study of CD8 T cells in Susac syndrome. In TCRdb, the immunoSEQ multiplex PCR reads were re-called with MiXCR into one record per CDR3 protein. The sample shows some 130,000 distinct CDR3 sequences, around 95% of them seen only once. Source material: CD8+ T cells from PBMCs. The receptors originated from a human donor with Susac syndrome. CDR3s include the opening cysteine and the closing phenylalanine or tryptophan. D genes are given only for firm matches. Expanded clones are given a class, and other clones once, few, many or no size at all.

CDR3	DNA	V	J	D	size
CSARGYGTDAYFAEAFF	TGCAGTGCTAGAGGTTACGGGACAGACGCGTATTTTGCTGAAGCTTTCTTT	TRBV20-1	TRBJ1-1	TRBD1	-
CASRLGRQGNQPQHF	TGTGCAAGTCGCTTAGGCCGACAGGGAAATCAGCCCCAGCATTTT	TRBV12-2	TRBJ1-5	-	once
CASSIDRGSETEAFF	TGTGCCAGCAGCATTGACAGGGGAAGTGAGACTGAAGCTTTCTTT	TRBV7-9	TRBJ1-1	TRBD1	-
CASRSPGGQETQYF	TGTGCCAGCAGGTCACCGGGAGGCCAAGAGACCCAGTACTTC	TRBV28	TRBJ2-5	TRBD2	-
CASSAGTRLNTGELFF	TGTGCCAGCAGCGCCGGGACTAGGCTGAACACCGGGGAGCTGTTTTTT	TRBV7-9	TRBJ2-2	TRBD2	-
CASSYGLAGLLTDTQYF	TGTGCCAGCAGTTATGGACTAGCGGGATTGCTTACAGATACGCAGTATTTT	TRBV6-5	TRBJ2-3	TRBD2	-
CSVLGQGANGYTF	TGCAGCGTCCTGGGACAGGGGGCGAACGGCTACACCTTC	TRBV29-1	TRBJ1-2	TRBD1	-
CASSRPGTGPTGELFF	TGTGCCAGCTCAAGACCCGGGACAGGGCCCACCGGGGAGCTGTTTTTT	TRBV18	TRBJ2-2	TRBD1	-
CASSSATEAYGYTF	TGTGCCAGCAGTAGCGCGACAGAGGCCTATGGCTACACCTTC	TRBV12-3/TRBV12-4	TRBJ1-2	-	-
CASSYSNSYEQYF	TGTGCCAGCAGTTACTCCAATTCCTACGAGCAGTACTTC	TRBV6-5	TRBJ2-7	-	-
CATSGTGSGELFF	TGTGCCACCAGTGGTACAGGGTCCGGGGAGCTGTTTTTT	TRBV24-1	TRBJ2-2	-	-
CASRRSGGTDNEQFF	TGTGCCAGCAGGAGAAGCGGGGGGACGGACAATGAGCAGTTCTTC	TRBV12-3/TRBV12-4	TRBJ2-1	TRBD2	once
CASIRWRERTYEQYF	TGTGCCAGCATCCGATGGCGGGAGCGCACCTACGAGCAGTACTTC	TRBV5-6	TRBJ2-7	TRBD2	-
CASSVDGGLGYGYTF	TGTGCCAGCAGCGTAGACGGGGGGCTGGGTTATGGCTACACCTTC	TRBV9	TRBJ1-2	-	-
CASCRTSGLKNIQYF	TGTGCCAGCTGCCGGACTAGCGGGCTCAAAAACATTCAGTACTTC	TRBV6-5	TRBJ2-4	TRBD2	-
CASLGQAEPGTQYF	TGTGCCAGCCTAGGACAGGCCGAGCCGGGGACCCAGTACTTC	TRBV12-3/TRBV12-4	TRBJ2-5	TRBD1	-
CSVKAGANNEQFF	TGCAGCGTAAAAGCGGGAGCGAACAATGAGCAGTTCTTC	TRBV29-1	TRBJ2-1	TRBD2	-
CASSFPSAGGPEYNEQFF	TGTGCCAGCAGTTTCCCCTCTGCGGGAGGGCCGGAATACAATGAGCAGTTCTTC	TRBV28	TRBJ2-1	TRBD2	-
CASSPPGAGVPYNEQFF	TGTGCCAGCTCACCACCGGGAGCGGGAGTACCCTACAATGAGCAGTTCTTC	TRBV18	TRBJ2-1	TRBD2	-
CASSLQNEQFF	TGTGCCAGCAGCCTCCAAAATGAGCAGTTCTTC	TRBV7-3	TRBJ2-1	-	few
CASSPTFGGSSYEQYF	TGTGCCAGCAGCCCGACCTTTGGCGGGAGTTCCTACGAGCAGTACTTC	TRBV9	TRBJ2-7	TRBD2	-
CASSLGRAGEKSYEQYF	TGTGCCAGCAGCTTAGGCCGGGCAGGGGAAAAATCCTACGAGCAGTACTTC	TRBV13	TRBJ2-7	-	-
CAGLRQESSYEQYF	TGTGCCGGATTAAGACAGGAGAGCTCCTACGAGCAGTACTTC	TRBV2	TRBJ2-7	-	-
CASSPGDRENTEAFF	TGCGCCAGCAGCCCTGGGGACAGGGAGAACACTGAAGCTTTCTTT	TRBV5-1	TRBJ1-1	TRBD1	-
CASSQGAGGVQETQYF	TGTGCCAGCAGCCAAGGCGCAGGGGGTGTCCAAGAGACCCAGTACTTC	TRBV4-2	TRBJ2-5	TRBD1	-
CASSELQGLNEKLFF	TGTGCCAGCAGCGAACTACAGGGGCTGAATGAAAAACTGTTTTTT	TRBV7-2	TRBJ1-4	TRBD1	once
CASSLLSPNYGYTF	TGTGCCAGCAGTTTACTGTCACCTAACTATGGCTACACCTTC	TRBV12-3/TRBV12-4	TRBJ1-2	-	-
CASSSDTSYETQYF	TGTGCCAGCAGCTCGGATACGTCTTATGAGACCCAGTACTTC	TRBV12-3/TRBV12-4	TRBJ2-5	-	once
CASGTGVNYGYTF	TGTGCCAGCGGGACAGGGGTTAACTATGGCTACACCTTC	TRBV27	TRBJ1-2	TRBD1	-
CAIGLSGNTEAFF	TGTGCCATCGGGTTATCAGGGAACACTGAAGCTTTCTTT	TRBV28	TRBJ1-1	-	-
CASSDRLSYNEQFF	TGTGCCAGCTCGGACAGACTATCTTACAATGAGCAGTTCTTC	TRBV11-3	TRBJ2-1	-	-
CASSVGGEETQYF	TGTGCCAGCAGCGTGGGGGGCGAAGAGACCCAGTACTTC	TRBV9	TRBJ2-5	-	-
CSVEDGQGLNEQFF	TGCAGCGTTGAAGACGGACAGGGGTTGAATGAGCAGTTCTTC	TRBV29-1	TRBJ2-1	TRBD1	-
CASSPGTEDPPDTQYF	TGTGCCAGCAGTCCAGGGACAGAGGATCCCCCAGATACGCAGTATTTT	TRBV27	TRBJ2-3	TRBD1	-
CSVTGDLNTIYF	TGCAGCGTGACAGGGGATTTAAACACCATATATTTT	TRBV29-1	TRBJ1-3	TRBD1	-
CASSFPGNEQFF	TGTGCCAGCAGTTTTCCTGGGAATGAGCAGTTCTTC	TRBV28	TRBJ2-1	-	few
CASSLAPDTTYEQYF	TGTGCCAGCAGCTTAGCGCCGGACACCACATACGAGCAGTACTTC	TRBV7-9	TRBJ2-7	-	-
CSVEARGYRTDTQYF	TGCAGCGTTGAAGCACGGGGCTACCGCACAGATACGCAGTATTTT	TRBV29-1	TRBJ2-3	-	once
CASSPPTSAKNIQYF	TGTGCCAGCAGTCCCCCTACCTCAGCCAAAAACATTCAGTACTTC	TRBV12-3/TRBV12-4	TRBJ2-4	-	-
CASSPSADNEQFF	TGTGCCAGCAGCCCTTCGGCGGACAATGAGCAGTTCTTC	TRBV11-1	TRBJ2-1	-	once
CASSETVRGTAFF	TGTGCCAGCAGTGAAACTGTCAGGGGCACGGCTTTCTTT	TRBV2	TRBJ1-1	-	-
CASSQPHVNYGYTF	TGCGCCAGCAGCCAACCGCACGTTAACTATGGCTACACCTTC	TRBV4-1	TRBJ1-2	-	-
CASSRFYEQYF	TGTGCCAGCAGTAGGTTCTACGAGCAGTACTTC	TRBV28	TRBJ2-7	-	-
CASSPGTGGEQYF	TGTGCCAGCAGCCCCGGGACAGGGGGCGAGCAGTACTTC	TRBV11-2	TRBJ2-7	TRBD1	few
CSVDKADYNYGYTF	TGCAGCGTTGACAAGGCAGACTATAACTATGGCTACACCTTC	TRBV29-1	TRBJ1-2	-	-